This is a list of T cell receptor beta chains from one sample in a study of OX40 agonist ivuxolimab in advanced cancers. Here immunoSEQ multiplex PCR was the method, and the copy in TCRdb shows in-frame clones only, minus some. The profile shows 40,000 to 50,000 clones, around 92% of them singletons. The specimen comprised CD4+ or CD8+ T cells sorted from blood, sampled in a trial of the OX40 agonist ivuxolimab. The receptors here all came from an adult with an advanced solid tumor such as melanoma, head and neck, liver or kidney cancer. Both conserved end residues are part of each CDR3. The order of the fields is clone size, D gene, J gene, V gene, CDR3 protein, CDR3 DNA. A D gene is named only where the DNA matches it firmly. Some rows have no size entry. The others give once, few or many, or a class for an expanded clone.

>few|NA|TRBJ2-3|TRBV5-4
CASSLDPLGQPTQYF
TGTGCCAGCAGCTTGGATCCGTTGGGGCAGCCTACGCAGTATTTT
>NA|NA|TRBJ1-1|TRBV4-1
CASNQIGVGLTWAFF
TGCGCCAGCAACCAAATCGGGGTGGGGCTTACCTGGGCTTTCTTT
>NA|NA|TRBJ1-1|TRBV2
CASRKAGEGTEAFF
TGTGCCAGCAGGAAGGCGGGGGAGGGGACTGAAGCTTTCTTT
>few|NA|TRBJ1-5|TRBV7-9
CASSRASQPQHF
TGTGCCAGCAGCCGTGCTTCTCAGCCCCAGCATTTT
>NA|TRBD1|TRBJ1-2|TRBV7-8
CASSMGQEDGYTF
TGTGCCAGCAGCATGGGACAGGAAGATGGCTACACCTTC
>NA|NA|TRBJ2-2|TRBV11-2
CASSQIQSTGELFF
TGTGCCAGCAGCCAAATACAGAGCACCGGGGAGCTGTTTTTT
>once|TRBD1|TRBJ1-5|TRBV7-2
CASSPDRGQQPQHF
TGTGCCAGCAGCCCTGACAGGGGGCAACAGCCCCAGCATTTT
>NA|NA|TRBJ2-5|TRBV19
CASSIDPEETQYF
TGTGCCAGTAGTATAGACCCCGAAGAGACCCAGTACTTC
>NA|NA|TRBJ2-3|TRBV30
CAWSMGAETDTQYF
TGTGCCTGGAGTATGGGGGCCGAGACAGATACGCAGTATTTT
>NA|TRBD1|TRBJ1-5|TRBV5-6
CASSFTGGGQPQHF
TGTGCCAGCAGCTTCACAGGGGGCGGTCAGCCCCAGCATTTT
>NA|NA|TRBJ1-5|TRBV6-5
CASSFLDQPQHF
TGTGCCAGCAGTTTCCTAGATCAGCCCCAGCATTTT
>NA|NA|TRBJ2-3|TRBV9
CASSSLASTDTQYF
TGTGCCAGCAGCTCGTTGGCTAGCACAGATACGCAGTATTTT
>NA|NA|TRBJ2-6|TRBV5-1
CASSEPEGANVLTF
TGCGCCAGCAGCGAGCCAGAGGGGGCCAACGTCCTGACTTTC
>few|NA|TRBJ2-7|TRBV7-9
CASSIQPGRDFSYEQYF
TGTGCCAGCAGCATTCAACCGGGACGGGATTTCTCCTACGAGCAGTACTTC
>NA|NA|TRBJ1-2|TRBV28
CASSHTYGYTF
TGTGCCAGCAGTCATACCTATGGCTACACCTTC
>once|NA|TRBJ2-6|TRBV1
CTSTRTSGANVLTF
TGCACCAGCACGCGGACCTCTGGGGCCAACGTCCTGACTTTC
>NA|NA|TRBJ1-2|TRBV7-9
CASRSLGGAAGADYGYTF
TGTGCCAGCAGGAGCTTAGGAGGGGCGGCAGGGGCTGACTATGGCTACACCTTC
>once|TRBD1|TRBJ2-2|TRBV7-6
CASSSGQGGLTGELFF
TGTGCCAGCAGCTCCGGACAGGGGGGTCTCACCGGGGAGCTGTTTTTT
>NA|NA|TRBJ1-2|TRBV5-4
CASSGEGRDYGYTF
TGTGCCAGCAGCGGGGAGGGCCGGGACTATGGCTACACCTTC
>NA|NA|TRBJ1-1|TRBV15
CATSRGQLNTEAFF
TGTGCCACCAGCAGAGGACAGTTGAACACTGAAGCTTTCTTT
>once|NA|TRBJ2-1|TRBV7-3
CASSLMAYNEQFF
TGTGCCAGCAGCTTAATGGCCTACAATGAGCAGTTCTTC
>few|NA|TRBJ1-3|TRBV6-1
CASSLGPLGDTIYF
TGTGCCAGCAGCTTGGGACCACTCGGGGACACCATATATTTT
>NA|NA|TRBJ1-6|TRBV2
CASSEKSPLHF
TGTGCCAGCAGTGAAAAATCACCCCTCCACTTT
>NA|NA|TRBJ1-5|TRBV11-3
CASSFRVLRRYSNQPQHF
TGTGCCAGCAGCTTTAGGGTATTGAGACGCTATAGCAATCAGCCCCAGCATTTT
>NA|NA|TRBJ2-1|TRBV21-1
CASSKNASEQFF
TGTGCCAGCAGCAAAAATGCAAGTGAGCAGTTCTTC
>NA|NA|TRBJ1-1|TRBV7-3
CASSSSVYTEAFF
TGTGCCAGCAGCTCCTCCGTTTACACTGAAGCTTTCTTT
>NA|NA|TRBJ2-5|TRBV4-2
CASSQGQRQETQYF
TGTGCCAGCAGCCAAGGACAGAGACAAGAGACCCAGTACTTC
>NA|NA|TRBJ1-6|TRBV7-2
CASRTRGLGSPLHF
TGTGCCAGCCGGACTCGGGGACTCGGGTCACCCCTCCACTTT
>NA|NA|TRBJ1-1|TRBV21-1
CASSKGKDRKRNTEAFF
TGTGCCAGCAGCAAAGGCAAGGACCGGAAAAGGAACACTGAAGCTTTCTTT
>NA|NA|TRBJ2-1|TRBV5-6
CASSLWAIDSYNEQFF
TGTGCCAGCAGCTTGTGGGCCATTGACAGCTACAATGAGCAGTTCTTC
>NA|TRBD1|TRBJ1-2|TRBV6-5
CASSPGTGGGYGYTF
TGTGCCAGCAGCCCCGGGACAGGGGGAGGTTATGGCTACACCTTC
>once|TRBD1|TRBJ2-3|TRBV7-2
CASNLGQGFPDTQYF
TGTGCCAGCAACCTCGGACAGGGGTTCCCAGATACGCAGTATTTT
>NA|NA|TRBJ1-1|TRBV4-1
CASSPSRGGTEAFF
TGCGCCAGCAGCCCGTCCCGGGGGGGGACTGAAGCTTTCTTT